This T cell receptor (beta chain) was retrieved from a study of blood T cell repertoires in COVID-19 (TCRdb year 2020). Regarding the complete study: Samples from collaborators originated in the United States, Italy and Spain and spanned both the acute and convalescent phases of COVID-19. The prospective study material was composed of cDNA or gDNA derived from T cells, B-cell-depleted T cells, or PBMCs. Deeply sampled blood TCRbeta repertoires from subjects exposed to, actively infected with, or recovered from COVID-19 were included in the dataset. The repertoires were released in a freely available public database intended as a resource for research on the immune response to SARS-CoV-2. Samples came from the ongoing ImmuneRACE study (first 160 participants) plus 1,254 subjects from 6 global collaborators. Sample metadata almost always included a de-identified subject ID, COVID-19 status, age in years and sex. HLA class I and class II types, where available, came from metadata supplied by the sample provider rather than from assay-based typing.

In the prospective study, participants were roughly 18 to 90 years old, resided in approximately 25 geographic areas of the United States, and were enrolled through a virtual design. In the prospective study, cohorts were assigned on the basis of participant-reported clinical history obtained from a screening survey and a study questionnaire. ImmuneRACE Cohort 3 recovered participants were defined by two consecutive negative NP/OP PCR tests, healthcare professional clearance, or symptom resolution. Mobile phlebotomists in the prospective study collected whole blood, serum and a nasopharyngeal or oropharyngeal swab from every participant. Additional blood draws and questionnaires over a roughly two-month period could optionally be provided by prospective study participants. Before DNA extraction, prospective study blood samples were shipped either frozen or at room temperature. Here is what the overall study found, with its caveats: How much clinical and demographic metadata was included differed by source and by participant, and the metadata was provided uncurated.

The CDR3 covers 16 residues, taking in both the cysteine and the phenylalanine. Just the 48-base CDR3 DNA is kept, in frame starting at base 1. Unmatched junction bases come to 10, with V trimmed by 5 bases and J by 2 bases. The germline V gene (reference sequence) provides CDR1 SEHNR and CDR2 FQNEAQ. TCRbeta CDR3 regions were amplified from genomic DNA by means of the immunoSEQ Assay, a bias-controlled multiplex PCR. As for how the authors treated the data: The number of nucleated cells in each sample was estimated by amplification of reference gene primers within the assay. To quantify the absolute abundance of each unique TCRbeta CDR3 rearrangement, sequence reads were collapsed and filtered. Productive Simpson clonality was computed per sample as the square root of Simpson's diversity index over productive rearrangements. TCRdb holds this immuneACCESS table with in-frame rearrangements only. Some clones are missing; in checked studies, unresolved V genes explain under half, and the rest has no known cause. The V and J calls and clone size come from that table; D and trimming were worked out from the DNA. The sample records fewer than 350,000 clones, approximately 85% of which are singletons. The top ten constitute 2.2% of the sample.

Turning to this clone: This clone's antigen is unknown. The sample holds no much larger clone one base away, and base qualities are not on file.

The receptor was isolated from a man aged 25 to 40 who had recovered from COVID-19. The specimen sequenced was PBMCs or T cells enriched from blood (not recorded which). The V and J segments used are TRBV7-9 and TRBJ2-5, and TRBD1 matches 8 of the central bases. The nucleotide sequence is given as TGTGCCAGCAGCCGTGGGACAGGCGGCCTTCAAGAGACCCAGTACTTC. The resulting protein is CASSRGTGGLQETQYF.